This T cell receptor beta chain was found in a study of identical twins (dated by TCRdb to 2015 to 2016). Describing the broader study: The study deep-sequenced TCR alpha and beta repertoires from monozygotic twins, unrelated adults of various ages and cord blood to test whether fetal clonotypes persist. Replicate twin experiments were performed at different times using different library preparation protocols to rule out contamination.

There are 14 amino acids in the CDR3, from cysteine to phenylalanine inclusive. The kept DNA is CDR3 alone, 42 bases in frame from the first base. Looking up the germline V gene yields CDR1 MNHNS and CDR2 SASEGT. V sheds 6 bases and J sheds 3 bases, leaving 14 bases between their ends. The protocol used for the library was 5' RACE. The sequencing machine was an Illumina HiSeq 2000. Template switching added a universal primer binding site, and the final cDNA carried a unique molecular identifier that allowed TCR cDNA molecules to be counted accurately. First-strand cDNA for TCR alpha and beta chains was synthesized from specific primers in the conserved constant-segment region. To control for contamination, each cDNA library was double barcoded with a SMART-Mk sample barcode plus Illumina barcodes. TruSeq adapter sequences, together with Illumina sample barcodes, were added in two successive PCR steps. TCR alpha and beta cDNA libraries were sequenced on the Illumina HiSeq platform with custom primers. The authors' analysis ran thus. Unique molecular identifiers were extracted from raw reads with MiGEC, and CDR3 positions were determined with MiXCR. Recombination models were inferred per individual with the repgenHMM and IGoR tools using an EM algorithm. The analysis of shared clonotypes was done with the tcR package in R, with sharing normalized by the product of cloneset sizes. Out-of-frame nonproductive sequences were analyzed to study raw recombination free of thymic and clonal selection effects. In-frame beta chains were kept once TCRdb had trimmed the public reads at Q25 with fastp and called clones with MiXCR. Every CDR3 protein is listed once, alongside the most common genes and DNA of its rows. Clone size and V and J calls follow TCRdb, not the original study. The sample yields roughly 720,000 distinct CDR3 sequences; about 20% were counted once. Together, the top ten hold about an eighth of the sample.

Only healthy Caucasian donors were included. The twin cohort consisted of three pairs of female monozygotic twins, all aged roughly 18 to 30 years. RNA for TCR libraries was isolated from peripheral blood mononuclear cells. Remarks on this clonotype: Its antigen target is currently unknown. No qualities accompany the bases; no much larger clone lies one base away.

The paper as a whole reports these results and caveats: Zero-insertion analyses could be partly confounded by invariant T cells such as MAIT and iNKT, although diverse VJ usage argued against such confounding for most clonotypes. Excess twin sharing in beta out-of-frame sequences was weaker because fewer shared sequences lowered the signal-to-noise ratio. In monozygotic twins, out-of-frame TCR alpha sharing was systematically underestimated by recombination models, although the models agreed with sharing between unrelated individuals. Because the same donors could not be followed over many years, the conclusions relied on cross-sectional statistical analysis. Abundant cord blood beta clonotypes carried fewer insertions; young adult naive repertoires showed a weaker similar trend, while memory repertoires showed none. Out-of-frame TCR alpha sequences shared between twins showed an excess of low generation-probability sequences compared with coincidental sharing between unrelated individuals.

These data also featured in a second study, about T cells expressing NK-cell markers. The second study, in turn, reports: Three sorted T-cell subsets (CD3+CD56+NKG2C+, CD3+CD56+NKG2C- and CD3+CD56-NKG2C+) from eight donors had their TCR beta-chain repertoires profiled. Seven of the eight sequenced donors were HCMV-seropositive and one was HCMV-seronegative. In several experiments an anti-gammadeltaTCR antibody was added to restrict sorting to alphabetaTCR-expressing T cells. In several donors, the dominant CD3+CD56+NKG2C+ clonotypes were among the top 10 CD8+ clonotypes and accounted for about 1.0-7.5% of CD8+ T cells. Those dominant clonotypes were again the most abundant among CD3+CD56-NKG2C+ cells in a handful of donors, at about 25-60.1%. Whether the expanded NKG2C-expressing T cell clones were specific for HCMV antigens remained unclear. All eight donors whose samples were sequenced were randomly selected healthy volunteers, three of them men and five women. To determine HCMV serostatus, a commercial ELISA kit was used to detect HCMV-specific IgG in serum. For six donors, bulk peripheral blood T-cell repertoires were additionally sequenced from unsorted PBMC. MIGEC handled demultiplexing of the reads and grouping by UMI, while MiTCR was used to assemble and quantify clonotypes. To remove erroneous sequences, TCR cDNA sequences were retained only when supported by two or more reads. The tcR package was used for downstream repertoire analysis, with clonotypes matched between fractions based on CDR3 nucleotide sequence plus V segment. Antigen specificity was annotated against VDJdb with VDJmatch, allowing one amino acid substitution in CDR3.

The sequence was collected from a woman younger than 30 in good health. Sequenced sample: PBMCs. The chain employs TRBV6-1 and TRBJ2-5; a tentative D call is TRBD1 (5 bases match). The CDR3 corresponds to CASSRTTAEETQYF. The DNA sequence is given as TGTGCCAGCAGCCGAACGACAGCAGAAGAGACCCAGTACTTC.